Only one count was recorded for the clone carrying this T cell receptor (beta chain). Its antigen is not known. This specimen comes from a study of cytomegalovirus exposure and HLA in healthy donors. Study findings and constraints: Several top significant clusters appeared, in a later analysis, to be linked to common viral pathogens.

Both 60 Vbeta primers and 13 Jbeta primers went into the PCR. TCRdb's copy holds only in-frame clones and misses some; the assay was immunoSEQ multiplex PCR. The table includes around 180,000 clones, 75% to 85% detected once. The CDR3 sequence is 19 residues long. Per the germline V gene, CDR1 is LGHNT and CDR2 is FRNRAP. V shed 6 bases, J shed 0 bases, and the junction held 10 bases outside the gene matches. Nominally healthy donors provided the samples, though records likely missed some immune exposures. This chain uses TRBV12-5 with TRBJ2-1, with 14 positions matching TRBD2. The source is a girl under 10 years old in good health and CMV-seropositive. Sequenced material: PBMCs. The CDR3 protein is CASGSGLAGGLSSYNEQFF. In nucleotides, the CDR3 is TGTGCTAGTGGCTCTGGACTAGCGGGGGGCCTAAGCTCCTACAATGAGCAGTTCTTC.